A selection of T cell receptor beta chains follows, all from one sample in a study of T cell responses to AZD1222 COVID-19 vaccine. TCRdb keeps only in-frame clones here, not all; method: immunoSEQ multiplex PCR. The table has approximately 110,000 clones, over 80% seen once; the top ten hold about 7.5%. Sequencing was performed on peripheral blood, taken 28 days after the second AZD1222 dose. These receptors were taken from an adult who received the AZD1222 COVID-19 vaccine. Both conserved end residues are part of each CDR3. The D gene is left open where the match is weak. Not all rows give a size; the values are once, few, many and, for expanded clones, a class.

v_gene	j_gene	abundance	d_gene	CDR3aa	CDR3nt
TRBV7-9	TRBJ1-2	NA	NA	CATPWAPPRYGYTF	TGTGCCACTCCCTGGGCGCCTCCAAGATATGGCTACACCTTC
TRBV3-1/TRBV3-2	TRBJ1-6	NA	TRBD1	CASSPRDSNNSPLHF	TGTGCCAGCAGCCCCCGGGACAGCAATAATTCACCCCTCCACTTT
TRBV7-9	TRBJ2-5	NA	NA	CASGREETQYF	TGTGCCAGCGGCAGAGAAGAGACCCAGTACTTC
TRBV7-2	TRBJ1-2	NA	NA	CASSSYRDSYGYTF	TGTGCCAGCAGCTCCTACAGGGATTCTTATGGCTACACCTTC
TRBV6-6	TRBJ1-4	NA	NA	CVSWGRGLNEKLFF	TGTGTCAGTTGGGGTCGGGGTCTTAATGAAAAACTGTTTTTT
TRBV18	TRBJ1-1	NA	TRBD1	CASSLGQAGGNTEAFF	TGTGCCAGCTCACTCGGACAGGCCGGGGGGAACACTGAAGCTTTCTTT
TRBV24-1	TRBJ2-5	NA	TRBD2	CATSDSITSGGEETQYF	TGTGCCACCAGTGACTCTATCACTAGCGGGGGTGAAGAGACCCAGTACTTC
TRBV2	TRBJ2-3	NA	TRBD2	CASSLAGGPRTDTQYF	TGTGCCAGCAGCCTAGCGGGGGGCCCTCGCACAGATACGCAGTATTTT
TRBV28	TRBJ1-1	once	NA	CASIDSATEAFF	TGTGCCAGCATCGACAGTGCCACTGAAGCTTTCTTT
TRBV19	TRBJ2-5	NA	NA	CASRLRPQETQYF	TGTGCCAGTAGGCTGAGACCCCAAGAGACCCAGTACTTC
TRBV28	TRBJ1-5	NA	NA	CASSLRAGEQPQHF	TGTGCCAGCAGTTTACGCGCAGGGGAGCAGCCCCAGCATTTT
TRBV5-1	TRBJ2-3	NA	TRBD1	CASSRGQGLSTDTQYF	TGCGCCAGCAGCAGAGGACAGGGGCTTAGCACAGATACGCAGTATTTT
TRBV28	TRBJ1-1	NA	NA	CASSPLDRGETEAFF	TGTGCCAGCAGTCCTTTGGACCGAGGGGAGACTGAAGCTTTCTTT
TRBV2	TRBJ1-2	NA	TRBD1	CASSDSNLQGASYGYTF	TGTGCCAGCAGCGATAGTAACTTACAGGGGGCGAGCTATGGCTACACCTTC
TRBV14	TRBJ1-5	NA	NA	CASSQGNRNQPQHF	TGTGCCAGCAGCCAAGGTAACAGAAATCAGCCCCAGCATTTT
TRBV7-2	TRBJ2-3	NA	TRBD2	CASSLGFGGSTDTQYF	TGTGCCAGCAGCCTGGGCTTCGGGGGGAGCACAGATACGCAGTATTTT
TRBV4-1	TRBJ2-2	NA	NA	CASSQTLPNTGELFF	TGCGCCAGCAGCCAGACACTACCGAACACCGGGGAGCTGTTTTTT
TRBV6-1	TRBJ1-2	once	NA	CASSEQGIRGYTF	TGTGCCAGCAGTGAACAGGGGATCCGGGGCTACACCTTC
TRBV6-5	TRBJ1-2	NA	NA	CASSYWGGAFNGYTF	TGTGCCAGCAGTTATTGGGGCGGAGCCTTTAATGGCTACACCTTC
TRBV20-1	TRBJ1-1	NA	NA	CSAERRTEAFF	TGCAGTGCTGAGAGGAGGACTGAAGCTTTCTTT
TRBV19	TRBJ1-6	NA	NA	CASSLMAGTNSPLHF	TGTGCCAGTAGTCTGATGGCAGGGACTAATTCACCCCTCCACTTT
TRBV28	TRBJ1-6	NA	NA	CASSRQVAPLHF	TGTGCCAGCTCCCGGCAAGTGGCACCCCTCCACTTT
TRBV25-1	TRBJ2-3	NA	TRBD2	CASSMTSGGLTDTQYF	TGTGCCAGCAGTATGACTAGCGGGGGCCTTACAGATACGCAGTATTTT
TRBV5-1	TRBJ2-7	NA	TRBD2	CASSLGSSGVFYEQYF	TGCGCCAGCAGCTTGGGGTCTAGCGGGGTCTTCTACGAGCAGTACTTC